Included here is one T cell receptor beta chain sequence, with context. Germline lookup yields CDR1 SGDLS and CDR2 YYNGEE. The CDR3 loop spans 13 amino acids. V lost 2 bases to trimming and J lost 1 base, with 6 bases between them. The sample comes from a study of Tregs in tolerant kidney transplant recipients. Libraries were prepared by immunoSEQ multiplex PCR; TCRdb keeps only in-frame clonotypes and omits some of them. This sample has 90,000 to 120,000 clones; around 89% occur once, and the top ten carry approximately 0.3%. The sample in question was CD4+ T cells from blood, obtained before the transplant. The V gene is TRBV9, the J gene TRBJ1-1; the D is unclear. This clonotype was sampled from a human donor who received a combined kidney and bone marrow transplant. The CDR3 reads CASSVLGNTEAFF. DNA for the CDR3: TGTGCCAGCAGCGTCCTAGGGAACACTGAAGCTTTCTTT.